This paragraph covers one T cell receptor beta chain sequence. Its antigen is currently not known. Base qualities were left out, and no much larger clone turns up one base away. This record comes from a study of T cell changes during pregnancy in multiple sclerosis (dated by TCRdb to between 2018 and 2021). General notes on the study: The study examined how the T cell repertoire changed over the course of pregnancy in women with multiple sclerosis.

A distance of 8 bases separates the germline ends of V and J, which lose 5 bases and 0 bases respectively. From a lookup of the germline V gene, CDR1 and CDR2 are SGHNT and YENEEA. The cysteine opens and the phenylalanine closes a CDR3 of 13 amino acids. The retained sequence is limited to the CDR3, 39 bases, with the frame set at the first base. Library preparation used the immunoSEQ multiplex PCR assay. The table comes from immuneACCESS by way of TCRdb, which keeps in-frame sequences with V and J called. Part of the clones is missing from these tables; in studies checked, under half for an unresolved V gene and the rest for unknown reasons. Recorded for this sample are 35,000 to 40,000 clones; 75% to 95% of them occurred a single time. The ten largest clonotypes hold roughly 0.37% of the sample.

This chain joins TRBV11-3 to TRBJ2-7; the D gene is perhaps TRBD2, on 5 matching bases. The source of this sequence is a female donor in good health, enrolled as a control in a pregnancy study. Sequencing was performed on CD4+ T cells from peripheral blood mononuclear cells, taken in the third trimester of pregnancy. The nucleotides are TGTGCCAGCAGCCGAGGGAGCTCCTACGAGCAGTACTTC. This codes for CASSRGSSYEQYF.